This TCR beta chain was documented in a study of PD-L1 blockade in urothelial cancer. All patients carried locally advanced or metastatic urothelial carcinoma. A spike-in of synthetic TCR analog templates was added to each PCR. The assay was immunoSEQ multiplex PCR, and TCRdb's table has in-frame clones only and misses some. The sample has approximately 71,000 clones, about 89% seen once. V trimming: 2 bases; J trimming: 9 bases; junction bases outside the gene matches: 12. There are 16 residues in the CDR3. Germline-derived CDR1 and CDR2 are SEHNR and FQNEAQ (reference sequence). The sequencing here drew on PBMCs, taken around atezolizumab (anti-PD-L1) treatment. The rearrangement links TRBV7-9 to TRBJ2-1; 8 nucleotides line up with TRBD2. This sequence originates from a man aged 60-69 years with urothelial cancer. CDR3 DNA sequence: TGTGCCAGCAGCTTACAGCTAGCGGGTCCTCGTGGTGAGCAGTTCTTC. It translates to CASSLQLAGPRGEQFF.